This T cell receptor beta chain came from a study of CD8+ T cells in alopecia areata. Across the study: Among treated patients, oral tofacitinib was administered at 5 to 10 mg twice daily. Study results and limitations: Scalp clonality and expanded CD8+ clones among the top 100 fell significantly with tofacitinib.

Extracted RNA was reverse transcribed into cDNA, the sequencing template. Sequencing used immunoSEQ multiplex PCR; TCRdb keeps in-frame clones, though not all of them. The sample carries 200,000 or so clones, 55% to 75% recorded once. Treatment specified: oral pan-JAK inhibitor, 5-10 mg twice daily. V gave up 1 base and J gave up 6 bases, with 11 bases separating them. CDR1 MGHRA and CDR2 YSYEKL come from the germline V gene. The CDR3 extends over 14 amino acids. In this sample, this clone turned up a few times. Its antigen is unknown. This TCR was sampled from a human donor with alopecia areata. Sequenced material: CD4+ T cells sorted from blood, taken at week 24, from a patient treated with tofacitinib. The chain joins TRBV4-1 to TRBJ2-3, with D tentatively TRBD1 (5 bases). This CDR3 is CASSQAWKGDTQYF. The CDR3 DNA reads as TGCGCCAGCAGCCAAGCATGGAAGGGGGATACGCAGTATTTT.